The 16 T cell receptor beta chains below all came from one sample that was sequenced in a study of regulatory T cells in long-lasting Graves disease. TCR beta libraries were built with iRepertoire HTBI primers and Arm-PCR of CDR3 regions. TCRdb re-called the multiplex PCR reads with MiXCR, one entry per CDR3 protein. There are about 420,000 distinct CDR3 sequences in the sample; around 15% occur only once, and approximately 22% lies in the top ten. Documented time point: newly diagnosed GD, antithyroid drugs for less than 3 months. With RNA extracted from PBMCs as input, the TCR library was made. This sample also appeared in a second study, on T cells in Graves' hyperthyroidism and ophthalmopathy.

The input for sequencing was peripheral blood mononuclear cells (PBMCs), taken at new diagnosis, from a patient treated with antithyroid drugs. Receptors originate from a woman aged 18-30 years with Graves disease.

This clonotype was found many times. This chain connects TRBV20-1 to TRBJ2-1; perhaps D is TRBD1 or TRBD2 (5 bases each). There are 16 residues in the CDR3. With 0 bases removed from V and 3 bases from J, the gap between germline ends came to 15 bases. Germline assignment: CDR1 DFQATT and CDR2 SNEGSKA (reference sequence). The CDR3 loop is CSARDNEGTIYNEQFF. In DNA form, the CDR3 reads TGCAGTGCTAGAGATAATGAGGGGACGATCTACAATGAGCAGTTCTTC.

This clonotype was recorded many times. V usage is TRBV28 and J usage is TRBJ1-2, with D perhaps TRBD1 (5 bases). This CDR3 contains 15 residues. CDR1 is MDHEN and CDR2 is SYDVKM in the germline V gene. The V end lost 6 bases, the J end lost 4 bases, and 18 bases lay between the germline ends. The CDR3 bases are TGTGCCAGCAGCATAAACCCGCCAGGGCTCTATGGCTACACCTTC. Translated, it gives CASSINPPGLYGYTF.

This clonotype was observed many times. This rearrangement joins TRBV11-3 to TRBJ2-1, with D unclear. V lost 3 bases, J lost 9 bases, and 12 bases lay in between. The length of the CDR3 is 13 residues. CDR1 is SGHNT, CDR2 YENEEA, per germline. CDR3 amino acids: CASSFSEPSEQFF. The CDR3 DNA follows: TGTGCCAGCAGCTTCTCCGAACCCAGTGAGCAGTTCTTC.

The J gene is TRBJ2-3, the V gene TRBV4-2; 7 nucleotides match TRBD2. V was clipped by 1 base and J by 4 bases; unmatched bases: 2. CDR1 is LGHNA and CDR2 is YNFKEQ in the germline V gene. The CDR3 is 14 residues long. The CDR3, as DNA: TGTGCCAGCAGCCAAGCTAGCGGATCAGATACGCAGTATTTT. This gives the protein CASSQASGSDTQYF.

This clonotype was detected ten times or more. The chain uses TRBV28 and TRBJ1-2; unclear D gene. V was cut by 3 bases and J by 1 base, with 6 bases left in between. The length of the CDR3 is 13 residues. Looked up from germline, CDR1 is MDHEN and CDR2 is SYDVKM. The CDR3 sequence is CASSFGDNYGYTF. The CDR3 bases are TGTGCCAGCAGTTTTGGGGATAACTATGGCTACACCTTC.

This clonotype was recorded a few times. The chain combines TRBV7-9 with TRBJ2-3, with D hard to call. The CDR3 runs to 15 residues. V was clipped by 2 bases and J by 1 base, with 10 bases between them. CDR1 and CDR2 from the germline V gene are SEHNR and FQNEAQ (reference sequence). The CDR3 DNA follows: TGTGCCAGCAGCTTATTGGGGAAGGGCACAGATACGCAGTATTTT. Translating it yields CASSLLGKGTDTQYF.

This clonotype was picked up many times. This chain connects TRBV7-3 to TRBJ2-1, with TRBD2 identical over 7 bases. The V gene end was trimmed by 4 bases and the J gene end by 15 bases; junction bases not matched to a gene: 12. Per germline, CDR1 SGHTA and CDR2 FQGTGA. The CDR3 sequence is 13 residues long. The CDR3 DNA reads TGTGCCAGCAGCTGGGACCCTGGACTAGGCCTGTTCTTC. Its protein is CASSWDPGLGLFF.

This clonotype has at least ten counts. In DNA, the CDR3 is TGTGCCAGCAGTTTAGGGGACTTAAGGGAGACCCAGTACTTC. Translation: CASSLGDLRETQYF. The rearrangement uses TRBV12-3 or TRBV12-4 and TRBJ2-5, with D possibly matching TRBD2 (6 bases). The CDR3 is made up of 14 amino acids. V was clipped by 1 base and J by 5 bases, with 11 bases between them.

This clonotype has a count of ten or more. At one end the junction does not follow the germline gene, possibly because of a read error. DNA of the CDR3: TGCAGTGCTAGAGATGATGGATTTGTTCGGGCGTTT. It specifies CSARDDGFVRAF. The rearrangement uses TRBV20-1 and TRBJ2-3; D gene ambiguous. The CDR3 covers 12 residues. CDR1 and CDR2 from the germline V gene are DFQATT and SNEGSKA (reference sequence).

This clonotype was counted a few times. The genes are TRBV7-9 and TRBJ2-1; 7 bases are shared with TRBD2. The CDR3 sequence is 15 residues long. After removal of 1 base from V and 5 bases from J, the junction contained 5 bases not matched to a gene. Germline CDR1 and CDR2: SEHNR and FQNEAQ (reference sequence). The CDR3 coding sequence is TGTGCCAGCAGCTTAGTTCCGCGGGAGAACAATGAGCAGTTCTTC. Its translation: CASSLVPRENNEQFF.

This clonotype showed up just once. This may be a read error: a much more frequent sequence differs by one nucleotide. This chain joins TRBV5-1 and TRBJ2-5; TRBD1 or TRBD2 may be the D gene (5 bases each). V dropped 3 bases and J dropped 2 bases, with 5 bases sitting between them. There are 12 residues in the CDR3. CDR1 is SGHRS, CDR2 YFSETQ, per germline. CDR3: CASSWGQETQYF. In nucleotides, the CDR3 is TGCGCCAGCAGCTGGGGGCAAGAGACCCAGTACTTC.

This clonotype was counted many times. The genes are TRBV6-1 and TRBJ2-1; 13 bases align to TRBD2. CDR3 length: 18 residues. V shed 3 bases, J shed 9 bases, and the junction held 14 bases outside the gene matches. Germline V CDR1 and CDR2: MNHNS, SASEGT. CDR3 loop: CASSDDGGLAGARGEQFF. CDR3 in DNA: TGTGCCAGCAGTGATGACGGTGGACTAGCGGGAGCGCGTGGTGAGCAGTTCTTC.

The chain combines TRBV18 with TRBJ2-7; no firm D call. Trimming took off 6 bases at V and 3 bases at J, with 15 bases between the two ends. Germline values: CDR1 KGHSH, CDR2 LQKENI. The length of the CDR3 is 14 residues. The CDR3 loop reads CASSPSPTHYEQYF. For the CDR3, the DNA is TGTGCCAGCTCCCCCTCCCCGACCCACTACGAGCAGTACTTC.

The chain links TRBV12-3 or TRBV12-4 to TRBJ2-3; 11 nucleotides match TRBD2. V was pared by 5 bases and J by 1 base, with 11 bases of the junction left unmatched. The CDR3 has 18 amino acids. DNA for the CDR3: TGTGCCAGCAGTACTAGGACTAGCGGGTCGCGAGGCACAGATACGCAGTATTTT. Its translation is CASSTRTSGSRGTDTQYF.

The table lists this clonotype with many counts. This chain links TRBV12-3 or TRBV12-4 with TRBJ2-7; tentatively, D is TRBD2 (5 bases). The CDR3 consists of 14 residues. V lost 7 bases and J 2 bases, leaving 15 bases between the germline ends. CDR3 protein: CASTERASPYEQYF. CDR3 sequence (DNA): TGTGCCAGCACCGAAAGGGCTAGCCCCTACGAGCAGTACTTC.

This clonotype was observed many times. Written as DNA, the CDR3 is TGCAGCGTTGAAGGCGGTGTTCTCTCAGATACGCAGTATTTT. Encoded protein: CSVEGGVLSDTQYF. The chain employs TRBV29-1 and TRBJ2-3, with D uncertain. Trimming shortened V by 1 base and J by 4 bases, and 12 bases separated the two germline ends. This CDR3 is built from 14 residues. Germline loops: CDR1 SQVTM, CDR2 ANQGSEA.